One and the same sample provided the 30 T cell receptor beta chains below, sequenced in a study of blood T cell repertoires in COVID-19. Profiled with immunoSEQ multiplex PCR; TCRdb holds only in-frame clones, not every one. The top ten clones hold 8% to 10% of a sample with about 68,000 clones, about 91% of them seen once. Specimen: peripheral blood. These TCRs come from a man aged 50 to 60 with active COVID-19.

The V gene is TRBV14, the J gene TRBJ1-1, with 9 bases lining up with TRBD1. CDR1 SGHDN and CDR2 FVKESK come from the germline V gene. The CDR3 spans 16 residues. Trimming removed 2 bases from V and 1 base from J; junction bases left unmatched: 5. CDR3 nucleotide sequence: TGTGCCAGCAGCCAAATGGACAGGGGTGGGAACACTGAAGCTTTCTTT. Translating it yields CASSQMDRGGNTEAFF.

This CDR3 is CASSVQDSSYNEQFF. The CDR3 bases are TGTGCCAGCAGTGTACAGGACAGCTCCTACAATGAGCAGTTCTTC. This chain uses TRBV2 with TRBJ2-1, with D perhaps TRBD1 (6 bases). Trimming pared 4 bases from V and 0 bases from J, leaving 10 bases between. The CDR3 is made up of 15 amino acids. Germline V gives CDR1 SNHLY, CDR2 FYNNEI.

This chain links TRBV12-3 or TRBV12-4 with TRBJ1-2, with unresolved D. This CDR3 spans 12 amino acids. The V end was cut by 7 bases, the J end by 8 bases, with 14 bases between. In DNA, the CDR3 is TGTGCCAGCAAAGGACGGCCGGGAGGCTACACCTTC. The encoded protein is CASKGRPGGYTF.

This chain uses TRBV6-6 with TRBJ2-5; TRBD1 aligns across 10 bases. The germline gives CDR1 MNHNY, CDR2 SVGAGI (reference sequence). After removal of 6 bases from V and 2 bases from J, the junction contained 6 bases not matched to a gene. The CDR3 has 15 residues. CDR3 region: CASRIGQGGQETQYF. The CDR3 bases are TGTGCCAGCAGGATCGGACAGGGGGGGCAAGAGACCCAGTACTTC.

The chain is built from TRBV7-8 and TRBJ2-5; weak D call: TRBD2 (6 bases). Trimming removed 7 bases at V and 4 bases at J, with 16 bases between. The CDR3 is 14 residues long. Germline CDR1 reads SGHVS; CDR2 reads FQNEAQ. The CDR3 DNA reads as TGTGCCAGCAAGCCCCGGGGGATGAGAGAGACCCAGTACTTC. It codes for CASKPRGMRETQYF.

The rearrangement links TRBV9 to TRBJ2-5; no clear D gene. V lost 0 bases and J lost 2, with 5 bases in between. The germline V gene encodes CDR1 SGDLS and CDR2 YYNGEE. CDR3 length: 13 amino acids. The CDR3 DNA sequence: TGTGCCAGCAGCGTAGGTCAACAAGAGACCCAGTACTTC. It specifies CASSVGQQETQYF.

V usage is TRBV6-5 and J usage is TRBJ2-3; perhaps TRBD2 as D (6 bases). Looked up from germline, CDR1 is MNHEY and CDR2 is SVGAGI. V dropped 10 bases and J dropped 6 bases, with 20 bases sitting between them. CDR3 length equals 14 residues. The CDR3 spells CATKLAPSEDTQYF. CDR3 DNA sequence: TGTGCCACCAAACTAGCCCCCTCAGAGGATACGCAGTATTTT.

V is TRBV4-1 and J is TRBJ2-2, with 8 positions matching TRBD1. The CDR3 is 16 amino acids. The germline V gene has CDR1 MGHRA and CDR2 YSYEKL. V was pared by 4 bases and J by 1 base, with 5 bases of the junction left unmatched. This CDR3 reads CASSPPGTGNTGELFF. In DNA, the CDR3 is TGCGCCAGCAGCCCCCCCGGGACAGGGAACACCGGGGAGCTGTTTTTT.

This rearrangement joins TRBV6-6 to TRBJ1-6, with 10 bases fitting TRBD1. In germline, CDR1 is MNHNY, CDR2 SVGAGI (reference sequence). V dropped 2 bases and J dropped 7; count of bases not matched to a gene: 5. The CDR3 runs 16 residues. The CDR3 sequence is CASSYPRQGANSPLHF. In DNA, the CDR3 is TGTGCCAGCAGTTACCCGAGACAGGGGGCCAATTCACCCCTCCACTTT.

This clone was picked up one time. The rearrangement uses TRBV6-5 and TRBJ1-2; D is unclear. CDR3 length: 14 amino acids. V lost 6 bases to trimming and J lost 6 bases, with 17 bases between them. Per the germline V gene, CDR1 is MNHEY and CDR2 is SVGAGI. CDR3: CASRPPGRRDGYTF. CDR3 coding DNA: TGTGCCAGCAGACCGCCTGGGAGGCGAGATGGCTACACCTTC.

The genes are TRBV12-3 or TRBV12-4 and TRBJ2-7; D might be TRBD2 (5 bases). The length of the CDR3 is 13 residues. V dropped 5 bases and J dropped 1 base, with 9 bases sitting between them. For the CDR3, the DNA is TGTGCCAGCAGTAGGGAGCGGTCCTACGAGCAGTACTTC. Protein: CASSRERSYEQYF.

This clone appeared a single time. The CDR3 region has the DNA TGTGCCAGCAGTGCGACATTGAGCTCCTACAATGAGCAGTTCTTC. Protein sequence: CASSATLSSYNEQFF. The rearrangement uses TRBV25-1 and TRBJ2-1; no clear D. V lost 4 bases to trimming and J lost 0 bases, with 10 bases between them. Germline CDR1 is MGHDK and CDR2 is SYGVNS. There are 15 residues in the CDR3.

The chain links TRBV6-2 or TRBV6-3 to TRBJ2-7, with TRBD1 matching 9 bases. The CDR3 is made up of 16 amino acids. J gave up 3 bases and V 0 bases, and 6 bases lay outside the gene matches. CDR1 MNHEY and CDR2 SVGEGT come from the germline V gene. As DNA, the CDR3 is TGTGCCAGCAGTTACTCGGGCTCGACAGGGGGCTACGAGCAGTACTTC. Translation gives CASSYSGSTGGYEQYF.

This chain connects TRBV7-9 to TRBJ1-2, with TRBD1 matching over 8 bases. Trimming took 5 bases from V and 4 from J; bases not matched to a gene: 15. Germline CDR1 and CDR2: SEHNR and FQNEAQ (reference sequence). The CDR3 contains 17 residues. CDR3 in amino acids: CASSRSSGGQSSYGYTF. In nucleotides, the CDR3 is TGTGCCAGCAGCCGGAGCTCAGGGGGCCAAAGTTCCTATGGCTACACCTTC.

The chain has TRBV7-9 and TRBJ2-7; 9 bases are a match to TRBD1. The CDR3 is made up of 16 amino acids. With V trimmed by 0 bases and J by 2 bases, 5 bases remained unmatched. Germline V gene lookup returns CDR1 SEHNR and CDR2 FQNEAQ (reference sequence). The CDR3 protein is CASSLAWTGAPYEQYF. CDR3 sequence (DNA): TGTGCCAGCAGCTTAGCCTGGACAGGGGCTCCCTACGAGCAGTACTTC.

The chain links TRBV4-3 to TRBJ1-5; D not resolved. V shed 4 bases and J shed 8 bases, with 12 bases lying between them. This CDR3 has 13 amino acids. Germline V lookup: CDR1 LGHNA, CDR2 YSLEER. DNA of the CDR3: TGCGCCAGCAGCCGCCTTACGGGTGAGCCCCAGCATTTT. It specifies CASSRLTGEPQHF.

This rearrangement joins TRBV4-2 to TRBJ1-3; possible D gene TRBD1, 6 bases. The CDR3 is made up of 16 amino acids. Per the germline V gene, CDR1 is LGHNA and CDR2 is YNFKEQ. With 1 base removed from V and 1 base from J, the gap between germline ends came to 11 bases. CDR3 sequence: CASSQGQGLSGNTIYF. CDR3 DNA: TGTGCCAGCAGCCAAGGGCAGGGGCTATCTGGAAACACCATATATTTT.

V gene TRBV29-1 combines with J gene TRBJ2-5; the match to TRBD2 covers 8 bases. V was clipped by 6 bases and J by 3 bases; unmatched bases: 12. This CDR3 contains 15 residues. CDR1 and CDR2 (germline): SQVTM, ANQGSEA. As DNA, the CDR3 is TGCAGCGTGGGCCAAAGACTAGCGAAAGAAGAGACCCAGTACTTC. Residues: CSVGQRLAKEETQYF. The complete variable domain, with remaining parts taken from reference TRBV29-1 and TRBJ2-5, reads SAVISQKPSRDICQRGTSLTIQCQVDSQVTMMFWYRQQPGQSLTLIATANQGSEATYESGFVIDKFPISRPNLTFSTLTVSNMSPEDSSIYLCSVGQRLAKEETQYFGPGTRLLVL.

This chain uses TRBV9 with TRBJ2-3; a weak D match, TRBD2 (5 bases). CDR1 is SGDLS, CDR2 YYNGEE, per germline. The length of the CDR3 is 15 residues. V was pared by 0 bases and J by 4 bases, with 12 bases between. The CDR3: CASSVGNSAADTQYF. In DNA, the CDR3 is TGTGCCAGCAGCGTAGGTAATAGCGCCGCAGATACGCAGTATTTT. The full variable domain, with the rest looked up from reference TRBV9 and TRBJ2-3, is DSGVTQTPKHLITATGQRVTLRCSPRSGDLSVYWYQQSLDQGLQFLIQYYNGEERAKGNILERFSAQQFPDLHSELNLSSLELGDSALYFCASSVGNSAADTQYFGPGTRLTVL.

This chain connects TRBV6-1 to TRBJ1-4; D is unclear. V shed 1 base and J shed 7 bases, with 10 bases lying between them. The CDR3 covers 14 residues. The V gene's germline CDR1 is MNHNS and CDR2 SASEGT. For the CDR3, the DNA is TGTGCCAGCAGTGAAGACAGTGGGCGTGAAAAACTGTTTTTT. Its translation: CASSEDSGREKLFF.

The chain carries TRBV24-1 and TRBJ2-2; the D is unclear. Between the trimmed V and J ends, which lost 5 bases and 6 bases, there was a span of 6 bases. This CDR3 is 12 amino acids long. Germline CDR1 is KGHDR and CDR2 is SFDVKD. The CDR3 loop reads CATSGVSGELFF. DNA of the CDR3: TGTGCCACCAGTGGAGTGTCCGGGGAGCTGTTTTTT.

V is TRBV5-5 and J is TRBJ1-1; TRBD1 aligns across 9 bases. CDR3 length equals 15 residues. V was pared by 1 base and J by 4 bases, with 5 bases of the junction left unmatched. Germline V gene data show CDR1 as SGHKS and CDR2 as YYEKEE (reference sequence). Here the CDR3 reads CASSLMTGGSTEAFF. DNA for the CDR3: TGTGCCAGCAGCTTGATGACAGGGGGAAGCACTGAAGCTTTCTTT.

The chain combines TRBV10-3 with TRBJ2-5, with 7 nucleotides matching TRBD1. The CDR3 is 14 residues long. Germline V gene sequence: CDR1 ENHRY, CDR2 SYGVKD. V lost 3 bases, J lost 5 bases, and 6 bases stayed unmatched. The CDR3 sequence: CAISEGGRGETQYF. CDR3 coding DNA: TGTGCCATCAGTGAAGGGGGCAGGGGGGAGACCCAGTACTTC.

This sequence joins TRBV3-1 (or the pseudogene TRBV3-2) and TRBJ2-2, with D perhaps TRBD1 (6 bases). CDR1 LGHDT and CDR2 YNNKEL come from the germline V gene (reference sequence). The V and J ends lost 1 base and 6 bases respectively, with 9 bases between them. The CDR3 spans 14 residues. Written as DNA, the CDR3 is TGTGCCAGCAGCCAAGTTGCAGGGGCCGGGGAGCTGTTTTTT. Its protein product is CASSQVAGAGELFF.

The rearrangement joins TRBV9 to TRBJ1-5, with TRBD1 as a possible D gene (6 bases). Germline loops: CDR1 SGDLS, CDR2 YYNGEE. The CDR3 sequence is 15 residues long. Trimming took off 1 base at V and 2 bases at J, with 10 bases between the two ends. Here the CDR3 reads CASSVNGGGNQPQHF. The CDR3 DNA reads as TGTGCCAGCAGCGTAAATGGGGGCGGCAATCAGCCCCAGCATTTT.

The chain has TRBV10-3 and TRBJ2-5; TRBD2 matches at 13 bases. J was trimmed by 3 bases and V by 3 bases; bases with no gene match: 7. Germline lookup yields CDR1 ENHRY and CDR2 SYGVKD. The CDR3 extends over 17 amino acids. The CDR3 DNA is TGTGCCATCAGTGACGACGGGACTAGCGGGAAGAAAGAGACCCAGTACTTC. Amino acid sequence: CAISDDGTSGKKETQYF.

The chain couples TRBV4-2 to TRBJ2-1, with 7 bases matching TRBD2. There are 15 residues in the CDR3. V lost 1 base to trimming and J lost 3 bases; unmatched junction nucleotides: 3. Germline V gene data show CDR1 as LGHNA and CDR2 as YNFKEQ. The CDR3 DNA reads TGTGCCAGCAGCCAAGTATCTAGCGGCTACAATGAGCAGTTCTTC. It is translated as CASSQVSSGYNEQFF.

The J gene is TRBJ2-3, the V gene TRBV14; 9 nucleotides align to TRBD2. CDR3 size: 17 residues. Per germline, CDR1 SGHDN and CDR2 FVKESK. V lost 2 bases and J lost 0; bases outside the gene matches: 6. The CDR3 sequence: CASSQWATSGSTDTQYF. In nucleotides, the CDR3 is TGTGCCAGCAGCCAATGGGCGACTAGCGGTAGCACAGATACGCAGTATTTT.

This sequence joins TRBV5-4 and TRBJ2-5, with TRBD1 matching 10 bases. This CDR3 region has 12 residues. Looked up from germline, CDR1 is SGHNT and CDR2 is YYREEE (reference sequence). The trim removed 4 bases at V and 9 bases at J, leaving 3 bases unmatched. The CDR3 region has the DNA TGTGCCAGCAGCCCGACAGGGGGCTCCCAGTACTTC. Protein sequence: CASSPTGGSQYF.

The chain couples TRBV19 to TRBJ1-2, with D perhaps matching TRBD1 (5 bases). This CDR3 has 14 residues. The V and J ends lost 10 bases and 4 bases respectively, with 19 bases between them. Germline V gives CDR1 LNHDA, CDR2 SQIVND (reference sequence). For the CDR3, the DNA is TGTGCCATCACCCCGGGGGGGATAGGCTATGGCTACACCTTC. This sequence encodes CAITPGGIGYGYTF.